The clone carrying this TCR beta chain was picked up a small number of times. The sample originates from a study of T cells in Graves' hyperthyroidism and ophthalmopathy. Amplification yielded TCR beta CDR3 regions, with RNA transcripts as the source. The HTBI primer set was used in a first-round RT-PCR of the TCR CDR3. Each CDR3 protein is one row after TCRdb ran MiXCR on the multiplex PCR reads. The repertoire holds around 350,000 distinct CDR3 sequences, with about a sixth as singletons. This CDR3 has 15 residues. J lost 1 base, V lost 5 bases, and 3 bases had no gene match. CDR1 and CDR2 from the germline V gene are KGHDR and SFDVKD. Newly diagnosed hyperthyroidism, duration under 2 months, in patients aged 18 to 65.

The rearrangement joins TRBV24-1 to TRBJ2-3; 9 bases line up with TRBD2. The sequencing sample was made of blood. This receptor was identified in a woman between 18 and 30 years old with Graves' hyperthyroidism that later progressed to Graves' ophthalmopathy. CDR3 loop: CATSVVAGGTDTQYF. The CDR3 nucleotides read TGTGCCACCAGTGTGGTAGCGGGAGGCACAGATACGCAGTATTTT.